The clone carrying this TCR beta chain was observed many times. Antigen unknown. Unique molecular identifiers had been added to the TCR beta cDNA libraries. Each CDR3 protein gets one entry after TCRdb re-called the PCR reads with MiXCR. The repertoire consists of over 150,000 distinct CDR3 sequences, with over 25% occurring once and the leading ten covering 1.5%. This sample is drawn from a study of post-analysis software for immune sequencing data. CDR3 length: 14 residues. Trimming took off 2 bases at V and 6 bases at J, with 14 bases between the two ends. Germline V gene sequence: CDR1 SGHTA, CDR2 FQGTGA. Study-level findings and limits: F measure grouped same-batch samples tightly together. Relative to controls, patients with multiple sclerosis showed significantly lower normalized Chao1 diversity. Included in a set of roughly five TRBV segments more frequent in patients than controls were TRBV5-6, TRBV5-1 and TRBV20-1.

The chain couples TRBV7-3 to TRBJ2-7, with D uncertain. Sequencing was performed on blood. This clonotype originated in a girl aged 5-17 years with multiple sclerosis. Here the CDR3 reads CASSLQPLVGEQYF. CDR3 nucleotide sequence: TGTGCCAGCAGCTTACAGCCACTCGTCGGCGAGCAGTACTTC.